These 17 T cell receptor beta chains originate from one sample sequenced in a study of blood T cell repertoires in COVID-19. Using immunoSEQ multiplex PCR, the repertoire was profiled, and TCRdb retains in-frame clones only, with some absent. This sample has roughly 50,000 clones, with about 84% found just once. Sequencing input: peripheral blood. The receptors derive from an older woman with acute or convalescent COVID-19.

The rearrangement joins TRBV21-1 to TRBJ1-1; no DNA check was done on the table's D call, TRBD1. TRBV21-1 is tagged as a pseudogene. The CDR3 consists of 13 residues. The CDR3 DNA reads TGTGCCAGCAGCCAAAAGAGGGGGACTGAAGCTTTCTTT. This gives the protein CASSQKRGTEAFF.

This sequence joins TRBV2 and TRBJ1-4, with D possibly TRBD1 on 6 matching bases. Germline V gene data show CDR1 as SNHLY and CDR2 as FYNNEI. The CDR3 loop spans 14 amino acids. Trimming took off 5 bases at V and 3 bases at J, with 10 bases between the two ends. CDR3 residues: CASSSDRPNEKLFF. The CDR3 bases are TGTGCCAGCAGTTCAGACAGGCCTAATGAAAAACTGTTTTTT.

This clone occurred many times. The gene calls are TRBV2 and TRBJ1-5; no reliable D call. Germline V gene lookup returns CDR1 SNHLY and CDR2 FYNNEI. There are 13 residues in the CDR3. Trimming removed 7 bases from V and 2 bases from J, with 9 bases in between. The CDR3 region is CASKREGNQPQHF. In DNA, the CDR3 is TGTGCCAGCAAACGGGAGGGCAATCAGCCCCAGCATTTT. Supplemented by reference TRBV2 and TRBJ1-5, the full variable domain reads EPEVTQTPSHQVTQMGQEVILRCVPISNHLYFYWYRQILGQKVEFLVSFYNNEISEKSEIFDDQFSVERPDGSNFTLKIRSTKLEDSAMYFCASKREGNQPQHFGDGTRLSIL.

This clone was seen only a few times. The chain is built from TRBV6-5 and TRBJ1-1; maybe TRBD1 (6 bases). This CDR3 contains 12 residues. The germline V gene encodes CDR1 MNHEY and CDR2 SVGAGI. V dropped 9 bases and J dropped 1 base, with 9 bases sitting between them. The CDR3 sequence: CASPTGNTEAFF. CDR3 coding DNA: TGTGCCAGTCCGACAGGGAACACTGAAGCTTTCTTT.

This chain links TRBV27 with TRBJ2-7, with unresolved D. The CDR3 totals 14 residues. Trimming removed 0 bases from V and 5 bases from J, with 11 bases in between. Per germline, CDR1 MNHEY and CDR2 SMNVEV (reference sequence). The CDR3 nucleotides read TGTGCCAGCAGTTTATCTTTTCTTGTCGACGAGCAGTACTTC. Translating gives CASSLSFLVDEQYF.

V is TRBV9 and J is TRBJ1-2; D perhaps matches TRBD1 (5 bases). The CDR3 runs to 15 residues. In germline, CDR1 is SGDLS, CDR2 YYNGEE. V was cut by 0 bases and J by 1 base, with 10 bases left in between. The CDR3 coding sequence is TGTGCCAGCAGCGTAGCGGCAGGGAATAACTATGGCTACACCTTC. Encoded protein: CASSVAAGNNYGYTF.

This clone occurred a few times. The V call is TRBV19, the J call TRBJ2-5; maybe TRBD1 (6 bases). V dropped 8 bases and J dropped 2 bases, with 15 bases sitting between them. This CDR3 comprises 14 residues. Germline V CDR1 and CDR2: LNHDA, SQIVND (reference sequence). CDR3: CASSPGQIQETQYF. The DNA of the CDR3 is TGTGCCAGTTCACCAGGACAGATTCAAGAGACCCAGTACTTC. Filled out from reference TRBV19 and TRBJ2-5, the complete variable domain reads DGGITQSPKYLFRKEGQNVTLSCEQNLNHDAMYWYRQDPGQGLRLIYYSQIVNDFQKGDIAEGYSVSREKKESFPLTVTSAQKNPTAFYLCASSPGQIQETQYFGPGTRLLVL.

This clone has a handful of counts. The chain uses TRBV20-1 and TRBJ1-2; the D gene is possibly TRBD1 (5 bases). The CDR3 contains 11 residues. V lost 3 bases and J 5 bases, leaving 7 bases between the germline ends. Per germline, CDR1 DFQATT and CDR2 SNEGSKA (reference sequence). For the CDR3, the DNA is TGCAGTGCTAGTCCAGGGTATGGCTACACCTTC. Its translation is CSASPGYGYTF.

The CDR3 reads CSASRGSGGNEQFF. The DNA for the CDR3 is TGCAGTGCTAGTAGAGGTAGCGGGGGGAATGAGCAGTTCTTC. The V and J genes are TRBV20-1 and TRBJ2-1, with 10 bases that match TRBD2. The ends lost 3 bases at V and 7 bases at J; junction bases unmatched: 6. Looked up from germline, CDR1 is DFQATT and CDR2 is SNEGSKA (reference sequence). This CDR3 region has 14 residues.

This clone was counted a few times. The chain is built from TRBV7-9 and TRBJ2-7; perhaps TRBD2 as D (5 bases). The V and J ends lost 1 base and 3 bases respectively, with 13 bases between them. This CDR3 contains 15 residues. CDR1 SEHNR and CDR2 FQNEAQ come from the germline V gene (reference sequence). CDR3 residues: CASSLENSGIYEQYF. The CDR3 DNA follows: TGTGCCAGCAGCTTAGAAAACTCGGGAATCTACGAGCAGTACTTC.

This chain links TRBV30 with TRBJ2-7, with D perhaps matching TRBD1 (6 bases). Trimming left V 5 bases short and J 1 base short, with 15 bases between. Germline V lookup: CDR1 GTSNPN, CDR2 SVGIG (reference sequence). The CDR3 is 14 residues long. The CDR3 DNA reads TGTGCCTGGGGCTCAGGGGTGATGTCCTACGAGCAGTACTTC. This sequence encodes CAWGSGVMSYEQYF.

J is TRBJ2-7 and V is TRBV27; D possibly corresponds to TRBD1 (6 bases). This CDR3 is 15 amino acids long. Per germline, CDR1 MNHEY and CDR2 SMNVEV (reference sequence). With 5 bases removed from V and 2 bases from J, the gap between germline ends came to 16 bases. The CDR3 nucleotides read TGTGCCAGCAGTCCAAGAGACAGGTTGACCTACGAGCAGTACTTC. It is translated as CASSPRDRLTYEQYF.

This sequence joins TRBV19 and TRBJ2-3; D is ambiguous. The CDR3 loop spans 12 amino acids. The V and J ends lost 5 bases and 3 bases respectively, with 6 bases between them. Germline V lookup: CDR1 LNHDA, CDR2 SQIVND (reference sequence). The CDR3 loop reads CASSQFTDTQYF. The CDR3 bases are TGTGCCAGTAGTCAGTTTACAGATACGCAGTATTTT.

V gene TRBV15 combines with J gene TRBJ2-1; 9 bases map to TRBD1. This CDR3 is built from 15 residues. V trimming: 3 bases; J trimming: 4 bases; junction bases outside the gene matches: 4. Germline V gives CDR1 LNHNV, CDR2 YYDKDF (reference sequence). CDR3 loop: CATSSPGTGYNEQFF. In nucleotides, the CDR3 is TGTGCCACCAGCAGTCCCGGGACAGGGTACAATGAGCAGTTCTTC.

This sequence joins TRBV7-9 and TRBJ2-1, with TRBD2 matching over 10 bases. Germline V gives CDR1 SEHNR, CDR2 FQNEAQ (reference sequence). The junction had 11 bases not matched to a gene; V was cut back by 4 bases and J by 8 bases. This CDR3 comprises 16 residues. CDR3 region: CASSSPPGLALDEQFF. CDR3 nucleotide sequence: TGTGCCAGCAGCTCGCCACCGGGACTAGCGCTCGATGAGCAGTTCTTC.

The chain is built from TRBV6-6 and TRBJ1-6; TRBD1 might be the D (6 bases). Germline V lookup: CDR1 MNHNY, CDR2 SVGAGI (reference sequence). Trimming removed 4 bases from V and 6 bases from J, with 13 bases in between. The length of the CDR3 is 15 residues. CDR3 coding DNA: TGTGCCAGCAGTTTGCCGGGGGGCGGTAATTCACCCCTCCACTTT. Protein: CASSLPGGGNSPLHF.

The chain recombines TRBV21-1 with TRBJ1-3. TRBV21-1 is tagged as a pseudogene. CDR3 length: 17 residues. In DNA, the CDR3 is TGTGCCAGCAGCAAAAGCCTTAATCAACCCTCTGGAAACACCATATATTTT. Amino acid sequence: CASSKSLNQPSGNTIYF.